Listed below are T cell receptor beta chains from one sample, sequenced in a study of OX40 agonist ivuxolimab in advanced cancers. Generated by immunoSEQ multiplex PCR, the TCRdb table keeps only in-frame clones and is missing some. The table includes around 67,000 clones, about 85% detected once. This material consisted of CD4+ or CD8+ T cells sorted from blood, taken in a trial of the OX40 agonist ivuxolimab. The receptors here all came from an adult with an advanced solid tumor such as melanoma, head and neck, liver or kidney cancer. The CDR3 runs from the conserved cysteine through the conserved F or W. A D gene is named only where the DNA matches it firmly. Where a row states a size, it is once, few, many or the class of an expanded clone; other rows omit it.

j_call: TRBJ2-7
d_call: TRBD1
v_call: TRBV5-4
clone_size: NA
cdr3_nt: TGTGCCAGCAGCCGCCCCCGGACAGGGGACGAACACGAGCAGTACTTC
cdr3_aa: CASSRPRTGDEHEQYF

j_call: TRBJ2-5
d_call: NA
v_call: TRBV5-1
clone_size: NA
cdr3_nt: TGCGCCAGCAGCTTAACAGGGACCCAAGAGACCCAGTACTTC
cdr3_aa: CASSLTGTQETQYF

j_call: TRBJ1-6
d_call: NA
v_call: TRBV5-4
clone_size: NA
cdr3_nt: TGTGCCAGCAACCACATGACAGGCTCCTATAATTCACCCCTCCACTTT
cdr3_aa: CASNHMTGSYNSPLHF

j_call: TRBJ1-4
d_call: TRBD1
v_call: TRBV10-3
clone_size: NA
cdr3_nt: TGTGCCATCAGTGAGGGGACAGGGGATGAAAAACTGTTTTTT
cdr3_aa: CAISEGTGDEKLFF

j_call: TRBJ2-1
d_call: TRBD2
v_call: TRBV27
clone_size: NA
cdr3_nt: TGTGCCAGCAGTTCTGGGACTAGCGCCTCCTACAATGAGCAGTTCTTC
cdr3_aa: CASSSGTSASYNEQFF

j_call: TRBJ2-7
d_call: NA
v_call: TRBV28
clone_size: NA
cdr3_nt: TGTGCCAGCAGTTTAGTGCAGGTCACGGCCATCGAGCAGTACTTC
cdr3_aa: CASSLVQVTAIEQYF

j_call: TRBJ2-7
d_call: TRBD1
v_call: TRBV4-1
clone_size: NA
cdr3_nt: TGCGCCAGCAGCCATCCAGGGACAGGGGAGAGGTACGAGCAGTACTTC
cdr3_aa: CASSHPGTGERYEQYF

j_call: TRBJ2-3
d_call: TRBD2
v_call: TRBV18
clone_size: NA
cdr3_nt: TGTGCCAGCTCGGGGACTAGCGGGTCCGCAGATACGCAGTATTTT
cdr3_aa: CASSGTSGSADTQYF

j_call: TRBJ2-7
d_call: TRBD2
v_call: TRBV15
clone_size: NA
cdr3_nt: TGTGCCACCAGCAGAGAAGGGAATAGCGGGTCCCCCGTCGAGCAGTACTTC
cdr3_aa: CATSREGNSGSPVEQYF

j_call: TRBJ2-7
d_call: NA
v_call: TRBV6-1
clone_size: NA
cdr3_nt: TGTGCCACCGGACAACACTACGAGCAGTACTTC
cdr3_aa: CATGQHYEQYF

j_call: TRBJ2-7
d_call: NA
v_call: TRBV2
clone_size: NA
cdr3_nt: TGTGCCAGCACCACCCCGAGGGGCACCTACGAGCAGTACTTC
cdr3_aa: CASTTPRGTYEQYF

j_call: TRBJ2-5
d_call: TRBD1
v_call: TRBV2
clone_size: NA
cdr3_nt: TGTGCCAGCAGTCAGCGACAGGGTCAAGAGACCCAGTACTTC
cdr3_aa: CASSQRQGQETQYF

j_call: TRBJ2-1
d_call: NA
v_call: TRBV19
clone_size: NA
cdr3_nt: TGTGCCAGTAGTATAGGTTCGACAGGGAGGGATGAGCAGTTCTTC
cdr3_aa: CASSIGSTGRDEQFF

j_call: TRBJ1-5
d_call: NA
v_call: TRBV19
clone_size: once
cdr3_nt: TGTGCCAGTAGTATAGAAAGGAATCGCAACCAGCCCCAGCATTTT
cdr3_aa: CASSIERNRNQPQHF

j_call: TRBJ1-2
d_call: NA
v_call: TRBV11-2
clone_size: medium-sized
cdr3_nt: TGTGCCAGCAGCTTAGACGTAGATTGGGGGCCCACCTTC
cdr3_aa: CASSLDVDWGPTF

j_call: TRBJ2-1
d_call: NA
v_call: TRBV5-6
clone_size: NA
cdr3_nt: TGTGCCAGCAGCTTGGAGGAGCGGTCTTCTAGAAATGAGCAGTTCTTC
cdr3_aa: CASSLEERSSRNEQFF

j_call: TRBJ2-1
d_call: TRBD2
v_call: TRBV5-5
clone_size: NA
cdr3_nt: TGTGCCAGCAGCTTGAGGACTAGCGCTGGTGAGCAGTTCTTC
cdr3_aa: CASSLRTSAGEQFF

j_call: TRBJ2-5
d_call: TRBD1
v_call: TRBV2
clone_size: NA
cdr3_nt: TGTGCCAGCGGACAGGAACAAGAGACCCAGTACTTC
cdr3_aa: CASGQEQETQYF

j_call: TRBJ2-1
d_call: NA
v_call: TRBV4-2
clone_size: NA
cdr3_nt: TGTGCCAGCAGCCAAGAACTATTCAATGAGCAGTTCTTC
cdr3_aa: CASSQELFNEQFF

j_call: TRBJ2-7
d_call: NA
v_call: TRBV14
clone_size: NA
cdr3_nt: TGTGCCAGCAGCCAAGCCTACGAGCAGTACTTC
cdr3_aa: CASSQAYEQYF

j_call: TRBJ2-1
d_call: TRBD2
v_call: TRBV18
clone_size: NA
cdr3_nt: TGTGCCAGCTCACCCTTAGCGGGAGAGGGCAATGAGCAGTTCTTC
cdr3_aa: CASSPLAGEGNEQFF

j_call: TRBJ2-3
d_call: NA
v_call: TRBV9
clone_size: NA
cdr3_nt: TGTGCCAGCAGCGTCAACAGAGATGATACGCAGTATTTT
cdr3_aa: CASSVNRDDTQYF

j_call: TRBJ1-3
d_call: NA
v_call: TRBV4-3
clone_size: NA
cdr3_nt: TGCGCCAGCAGCCAAGTCCGGGTCGGAAACACCATATATTTT
cdr3_aa: CASSQVRVGNTIYF

j_call: TRBJ2-1
d_call: NA
v_call: TRBV15
clone_size: NA
cdr3_nt: TGTGCCACCAGCAAAGAGGGAGGCAATGAGCAGTTCTTC
cdr3_aa: CATSKEGGNEQFF

j_call: TRBJ2-5
d_call: TRBD1
v_call: TRBV6-1
clone_size: once
cdr3_nt: TGTGCCAGCCTCGGGGACAGGGGGCGAGAGACCCAGTACTTC
cdr3_aa: CASLGDRGRETQYF

j_call: TRBJ2-6
d_call: NA
v_call: TRBV10-3
clone_size: NA
cdr3_nt: TGTGCCATCAGTGGAGGGGGGGGCGCCGGGGCCAACGTCCTGACTTTC
cdr3_aa: CAISGGGGAGANVLTF

j_call: TRBJ2-7
d_call: NA
v_call: TRBV11-2
clone_size: medium-sized
cdr3_nt: TGTGCCAGCAGCTTAGATCCCGGCTCCTACGAGCAGTACTTC
cdr3_aa: CASSLDPGSYEQYF

j_call: TRBJ2-3
d_call: NA
v_call: TRBV11-3
clone_size: NA
cdr3_nt: TGTGCCAGCAGCTCCCCCGGGAAATTCACAGATACGCAGTATTTT
cdr3_aa: CASSSPGKFTDTQYF

j_call: TRBJ2-1
d_call: TRBD2
v_call: TRBV2
clone_size: NA
cdr3_nt: TGTGCCAGCAGTGAAGGCCTAGCGGGAGGTAATGAGCAGTTCTTC
cdr3_aa: CASSEGLAGGNEQFF

j_call: TRBJ2-5
d_call: TRBD2
v_call: TRBV6-6
clone_size: NA
cdr3_nt: TGTGCCAGCAGTTACCTCGGGGGGGTACAAGAGACCCAGTACTTC
cdr3_aa: CASSYLGGVQETQYF

j_call: TRBJ1-5
d_call: TRBD1
v_call: TRBV18
clone_size: once
cdr3_nt: TGTGCCAGCTCCGGCGGGACAGCGGGTCAGCCCCAGCATTTT
cdr3_aa: CASSGGTAGQPQHF

j_call: TRBJ2-3
d_call: NA
v_call: TRBV11-2
clone_size: NA
cdr3_nt: TGTGCCAGCACCCCCCCCGGGGGCACAGATACGCAGTATTTT
cdr3_aa: CASTPPGGTDTQYF

j_call: TRBJ2-7
d_call: TRBD1
v_call: TRBV6-1
clone_size: NA
cdr3_nt: TGTGCCAGCAGTGAGACAGGGTACTACGAGCAGTACTTC
cdr3_aa: CASSETGYYEQYF

j_call: TRBJ2-7
d_call: NA
v_call: TRBV5-4
clone_size: NA
cdr3_nt: TGTGCCAGCAGCTCCCCGGGGGCCTACGAGCAGTACTTC
cdr3_aa: CASSSPGAYEQYF

j_call: TRBJ2-5
d_call: NA
v_call: TRBV19
clone_size: once
cdr3_nt: TGTGCCAGTAGGAACTGGGAGACCCAGTACTTC
cdr3_aa: CASRNWETQYF

j_call: TRBJ2-3
d_call: TRBD1
v_call: TRBV10-3
clone_size: few
cdr3_nt: TGTGCCATCAGTTCCCGAGGGACAGGTTATAGGCACACAGATACGCAGTATTTT
cdr3_aa: CAISSRGTGYRHTDTQYF

j_call: TRBJ1-5
d_call: NA
v_call: TRBV19
clone_size: few
cdr3_nt: TGTGCCAGTGGGATACGGTATAGCAATCAGCCCCAGCATTTT
cdr3_aa: CASGIRYSNQPQHF

j_call: TRBJ2-7
d_call: NA
v_call: TRBV30
clone_size: NA
cdr3_nt: TGTGCCTGGAGTGGGGACAATGGCGAGCAGTACTTC
cdr3_aa: CAWSGDNGEQYF

j_call: TRBJ2-7
d_call: NA
v_call: TRBV28
clone_size: NA
cdr3_nt: TGTGCCAGCAGTGAATACGAGAAGGATTACGAGCAGTACTTC
cdr3_aa: CASSEYEKDYEQYF

j_call: TRBJ2-6
d_call: NA
v_call: TRBV6-1
clone_size: once
cdr3_nt: TGTGCCAGCTCAGACAGGTACTCTGGGGCCAACGTCCTGACTTTC
cdr3_aa: CASSDRYSGANVLTF

j_call: TRBJ2-2
d_call: NA
v_call: TRBV7-9
clone_size: once
cdr3_nt: TGTGCCAGCAGCTTTCTTTATGCCACCGGGGAGCTGTTTTTT
cdr3_aa: CASSFLYATGELFF

j_call: TRBJ2-7
d_call: TRBD1
v_call: TRBV28
clone_size: NA
cdr3_nt: TGTGCCAGCAGGACAGGGGGTGGGGACGAGCAGTACTTC
cdr3_aa: CASRTGGGDEQYF

j_call: TRBJ1-1
d_call: TRBD1
v_call: TRBV7-9
clone_size: NA
cdr3_nt: TGTGCCAGCAGCTTAGACAGGGGTGAAGCTTTCTTT
cdr3_aa: CASSLDRGEAFF

j_call: TRBJ1-5
d_call: TRBD1
v_call: TRBV19
clone_size: NA
cdr3_nt: TGTGCCAGTACCGGGGACAGGAATCAGCCCCAGCATTTT
cdr3_aa: CASTGDRNQPQHF

j_call: TRBJ2-5
d_call: NA
v_call: TRBV7-2
clone_size: once
cdr3_nt: TGTGCCAGCAGTCGATCCCAAGAGACCCAGTACTTC
cdr3_aa: CASSRSQETQYF

j_call: TRBJ2-1
d_call: NA
v_call: TRBV10-1
clone_size: NA
cdr3_nt: TGCGCCAGCAGTGAGCCGATCTTTGCTGAGCAGTTCTTC
cdr3_aa: CASSEPIFAEQFF

j_call: TRBJ2-5
d_call: NA
v_call: TRBV28
clone_size: NA
cdr3_nt: TGTGCCAGCAGTTTGGAGGCCAGGGAGACCCAGTACTTC
cdr3_aa: CASSLEARETQYF

j_call: TRBJ1-2
d_call: NA
v_call: TRBV6-5
clone_size: NA
cdr3_nt: TGTGCCAGCAGTTACGCGGGGAACTATGGCTACACCTTC
cdr3_aa: CASSYAGNYGYTF

j_call: TRBJ2-7
d_call: TRBD1
v_call: TRBV6-1
clone_size: NA
cdr3_nt: TGTGCCAGCAGGAAGGGCGGGACAGGGGACGAGCAGTACTTC
cdr3_aa: CASRKGGTGDEQYF

j_call: TRBJ2-3
d_call: TRBD2
v_call: TRBV28
clone_size: once
cdr3_nt: TGTGCCAGCAGTTCAATAGCGGGAGCAACCACAGATACGCAGTATTTT
cdr3_aa: CASSSIAGATTDTQYF

j_call: TRBJ1-5
d_call: NA
v_call: TRBV10-3
clone_size: NA
cdr3_nt: TGTGCCATCAGAGGCCCCGGCAATCAGCCCCAGCATTTT
cdr3_aa: CAIRGPGNQPQHF

j_call: TRBJ2-2
d_call: NA
v_call: TRBV5-4
clone_size: NA
cdr3_nt: TGTGCCAGCACCGTAGACACCGGGGAGCTGTTTTTT
cdr3_aa: CASTVDTGELFF

j_call: TRBJ1-1
d_call: TRBD1
v_call: TRBV5-6
clone_size: NA
cdr3_nt: TGTGCCAGCAGCCTCGGATGGGGACAGAAGAACACTGAAGCTTTCTTT
cdr3_aa: CASSLGWGQKNTEAFF

j_call: TRBJ2-1
d_call: NA
v_call: TRBV25-1
clone_size: NA
cdr3_nt: TGTGCCAGTAGGAAGAGCTCCTACAATGAGCAGTTCTTC
cdr3_aa: CASRKSSYNEQFF